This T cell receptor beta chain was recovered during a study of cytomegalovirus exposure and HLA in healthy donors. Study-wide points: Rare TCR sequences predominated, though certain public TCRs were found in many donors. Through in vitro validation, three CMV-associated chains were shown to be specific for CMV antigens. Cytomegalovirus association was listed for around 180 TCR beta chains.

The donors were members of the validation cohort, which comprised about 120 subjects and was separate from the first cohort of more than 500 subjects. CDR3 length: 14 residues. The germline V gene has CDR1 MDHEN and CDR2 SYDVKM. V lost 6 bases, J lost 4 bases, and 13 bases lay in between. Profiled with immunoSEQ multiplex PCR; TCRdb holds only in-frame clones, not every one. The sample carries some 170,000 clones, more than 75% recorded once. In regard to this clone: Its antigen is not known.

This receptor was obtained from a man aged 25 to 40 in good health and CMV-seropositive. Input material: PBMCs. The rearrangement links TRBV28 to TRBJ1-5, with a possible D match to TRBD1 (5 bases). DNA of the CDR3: TGTGCCAGCAGAGGGGTTAACCGTAATCAGCCCCAGCATTTT. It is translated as CASRGVNRNQPQHF.